This T cell receptor beta chain was recorded in a study of blood T cells in healthy people across ages. Study as a whole: When template switching was applied, about one barcoded beta molecule was captured per two T cells.

Through a sample-barcoded 5' primer and a J-beta primer mix, a second PCR was run for about 6 to 12 cycles. Every sample produced at least 2.5 million CDR3-containing paired-end reads. TCRdb redid the calling of the 5' RACE reads with MiXCR, one entry per CDR3 protein. The profile shows about 540,000 distinct CDR3 sequences, nearly 25% of them singletons. Trimming at V came to 5 bases and at J to 4 bases, leaving 15 bases not matched to a gene. Germline-derived CDR1 and CDR2 are SEHNR and FQNEAQ (reference sequence). The CDR3 has 17 amino acids. The same data also went into a second study, on T cells of mothers and their children. According to that study: In the second PCR, M1S primer introduced barcodes and 2-4 random bases. Related mother-child pairs showed slightly higher but non-significant overlap than unrelated pairs.

This receptor was obtained from a boy younger than 18 in good health. The genes are TRBV7-9 and TRBJ2-3, with 7 bases matching TRBD1. The sequencing input was blood. CDR3 sequence (DNA): TGTGCCAGCAGCCCTCAATTCAGGGGGAAGGTTTCAGATACGCAGTATTTT. Translated, it gives CASSPQFRGKVSDTQYF.